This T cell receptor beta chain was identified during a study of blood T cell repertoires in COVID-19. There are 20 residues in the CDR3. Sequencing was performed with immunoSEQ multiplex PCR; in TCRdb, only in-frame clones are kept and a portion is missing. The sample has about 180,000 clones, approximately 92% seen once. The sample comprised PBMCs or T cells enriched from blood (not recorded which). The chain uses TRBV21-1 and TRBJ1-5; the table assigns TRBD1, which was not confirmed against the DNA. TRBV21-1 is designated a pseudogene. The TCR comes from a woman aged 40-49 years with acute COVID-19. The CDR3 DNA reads TGTGCCAGCAGCAATAGAGACAGAGGATACCGACCTTATAGCAATCAGCCCCAGCATTTT. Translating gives CASSNRDRGYRPYSNQPQHF.